The T cell receptor (beta chain) described here comes from a study of cytomegalovirus exposure and HLA in healthy donors. Turning to the study itself: There were 350 to 400 genotyped donors. Of these, 81% fell in the genetic ancestry cluster associated with self-reported Caucasian donors.

Notes on this clone: Its antigen is as yet unknown.

The CDR3 has 17 residues. In germline, CDR1 is LNHNV, CDR2 YYDKDF (reference sequence). With V trimmed by 5 bases and J by 5 bases, 11 bases remained unmatched. The study, taken as a whole, reports: Prior analysis indicated that the majority of TCR beta V segments exhibited productivity approximately 87% or approximately 30% of the time. It is likely that the observed cluster of highly shared sequence variants was a sequencing artifact.

The PCR employed 60 Vbeta primers together with 13 Jbeta primers. As handled by the study authors: In a later analysis, 80 million to 100 million unique TCR beta chains included roughly 11 million shared by two or more donors. Sequenced by immunoSEQ multiplex PCR; TCRdb stores in-frame clones only, minus some. V, J and clone size derive from that table, while D and trimming were established from the DNA sequence. Here the sample spans approximately 100,000 clones, about 79% being singletons. The sequenced sample consisted of PBMCs. This sequence joins TRBV15 and TRBJ1-4, with TRBD1 matching 10 bases. This clonotype was sampled from a man in his fifties in good health and CMV-seropositive. This CDR3 is CATSPRDRGIANEKLFF. The CDR3 nucleotides read TGTGCCACCAGCCCACGGGACAGGGGAATAGCCAATGAAAAACTGTTTTTT.